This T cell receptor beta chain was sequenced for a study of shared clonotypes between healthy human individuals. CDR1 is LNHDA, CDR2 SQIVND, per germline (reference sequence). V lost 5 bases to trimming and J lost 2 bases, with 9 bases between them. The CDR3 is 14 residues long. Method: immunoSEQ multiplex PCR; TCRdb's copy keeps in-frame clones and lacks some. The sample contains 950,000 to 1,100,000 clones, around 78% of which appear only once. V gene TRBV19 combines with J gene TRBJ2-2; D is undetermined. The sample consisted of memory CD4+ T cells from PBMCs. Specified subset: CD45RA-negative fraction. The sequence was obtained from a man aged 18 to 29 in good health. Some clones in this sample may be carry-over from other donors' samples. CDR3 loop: CASSVVSNTGELFF. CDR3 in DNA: TGTGCCAGTAGTGTTGTGAGCAACACCGGGGAGCTGTTTTTT.